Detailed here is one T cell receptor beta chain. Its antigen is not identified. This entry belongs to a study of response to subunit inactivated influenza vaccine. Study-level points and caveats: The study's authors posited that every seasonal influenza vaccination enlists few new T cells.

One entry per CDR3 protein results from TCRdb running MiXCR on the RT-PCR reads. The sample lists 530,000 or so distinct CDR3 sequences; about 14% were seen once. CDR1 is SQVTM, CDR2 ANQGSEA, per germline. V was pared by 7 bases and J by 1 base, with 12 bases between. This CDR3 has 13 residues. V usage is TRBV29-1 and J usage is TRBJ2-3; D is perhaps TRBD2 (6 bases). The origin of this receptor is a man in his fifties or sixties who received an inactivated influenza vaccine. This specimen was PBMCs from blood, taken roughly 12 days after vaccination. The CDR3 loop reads CSARSGGTDTQYF. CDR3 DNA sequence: TGCAGCGCCCGGTCGGGGGGCACAGATACGCAGTATTTT.